Presented here are 12 T cell receptor beta chains from one specimen sequenced in a study of shared clonotypes between healthy human individuals. Assay used: immunoSEQ multiplex PCR; TCRdb lists only in-frame clones, some missing. This table holds 2 million to 2.5 million clones, approximately 95% found once. The sequenced sample was naive CD4+ T cells sorted from blood. The sample's subset: CD45RA+ positively selected. The receptors come from a man aged 18-30 years in good health.

The chain couples TRBV7-8 to TRBJ2-2; tentative D call: TRBD2 (6 bases). The CDR3 extends over 16 amino acids. V was clipped by 4 bases and J by 2 bases, with 14 bases between them. Germline CDR1 and CDR2: SGHVS and FQNEAQ. CDR3 region: CASSSGLSQNTGELFF. DNA for the CDR3: TGTGCCAGCAGCTCGGGACTGTCACAAAACACCGGGGAGCTGTTTTTT.

The V gene is TRBV5-1, the J gene TRBJ2-7; no firm D call. The V gene's germline CDR1 is SGHRS and CDR2 YFSETQ. V was trimmed by 4 bases and J by 7 bases, leaving 15 bases between them. The CDR3 spans 13 residues. This CDR3 is CASSPDRPEEQYF. The CDR3, as DNA: TGCGCCAGCAGCCCTGACCGGCCGGAGGAGCAGTACTTC. The complete variable domain, with remaining parts taken from reference TRBV5-1 and TRBJ2-7, reads KAGVTQTPRYLIKTRGQQVTLSCSPISGHRSVSWYQQTPGQGLQFLFEYFSETQRNKGNFPGRFSGRQFSNSRSEMNVSTLELGDSALYLCASSPDRPEEQYFGPGTRLTVT.

A single count supports this clone. The V and J genes are TRBV15 and TRBJ1-2; D unclear. CDR1 and CDR2 (germline): LNHNV, YYDKDF (reference sequence). V dropped 0 bases and J dropped 4 bases, with 15 bases sitting between them. The CDR3 loop spans 16 amino acids. The CDR3 DNA follows: TGTGCCACCAGCAGAGATTTCGACCTCGCATCCTATGGCTACACCTTC. This encodes CATSRDFDLASYGYTF.

This chain connects TRBV5-1 to TRBJ1-4; a weak D match, TRBD1 (6 bases). The V end lost 1 base, the J end lost 10 bases, and 14 bases lay between the germline ends. Germline loops: CDR1 SGHRS, CDR2 YFSETQ. CDR3 length equals 14 residues. CDR3 DNA: TGCGCCAGCAGCTTGAGCAGGGGAGGAGGAAAACTGTTTTTT. Residues: CASSLSRGGGKLFF.

The chain has TRBV19 and TRBJ1-2; unclear D gene. V lost 2 bases, J lost 5 bases, and 15 bases lay in between. The CDR3 runs to 15 residues. Germline CDR1 and CDR2: LNHDA and SQIVND (reference sequence). CDR3 sequence (DNA): TGTGCCAGTAGTATATCCGACCGCTCGGTTTATGGCTACACCTTC. It is translated as CASSISDRSVYGYTF.

J is TRBJ1-3 and V is TRBV2; D is unresolved. CDR1 is SNHLY and CDR2 is FYNNEI in the germline V gene. The V end was cut by 6 bases, the J end by 8 bases, with 14 bases between. This CDR3 contains 13 residues. CDR3 region: CASRDNNRDTIYF. The CDR3 DNA reads as TGTGCCAGCAGAGACAATAATCGAGACACCATATATTTT.

This rearrangement joins TRBV18 to TRBJ1-6, with D tentatively TRBD1 (6 bases). The CDR3 is made up of 17 amino acids. Trimming cost V 2 bases and J 7 bases, with 18 bases left between them. The germline V gene has CDR1 KGHSH and CDR2 LQKENI. The CDR3 nucleotides are TGTGCCAGCTCACCATTGACAGGCAAGGACGGAAATTCACCCCTCCACTTT. Amino acids: CASSPLTGKDGNSPLHF.

The V call is TRBV6-4, the J call TRBJ1-2, with 9 bases matching TRBD1. The V segment lost 10 bases and the J segment 6 bases; nucleotides outside the gene matches: 15. CDR1 is MRHNA and CDR2 is SNTAGT in the germline V gene. The CDR3 runs to 15 residues. In DNA, the CDR3 is TGTGCCAAAATGTACAGGGGGCGAGTGGGAAATGGCTACACCTTC. It specifies CAKMYRGRVGNGYTF.

The V call is TRBV10-3, the J call TRBJ2-2; 9 bases align to TRBD1. Germline trimming cut 0 bases from V and 4 bases from J; bases unmatched to any gene: 9. The CDR3 is 18 amino acids. The germline V gene encodes CDR1 ENHRY and CDR2 SYGVKD. The DNA for the CDR3 is TGTGCCATCAGTGAGTCGACTGGGACAGGGCGAGGCACCGGGGAGCTGTTTTTT. Encoded protein: CAISESTGTGRGTGELFF.

The chain links TRBV30 to TRBJ2-1; maybe TRBD2 (5 bases). Germline CDR1 reads GTSNPN; CDR2 reads SVGIG (reference sequence). Trimming stripped 4 bases from V and 15 bases from J, with 19 bases between. CDR3 length: 12 amino acids. This CDR3 reads CAWTMSRDRRFF. The CDR3 DNA sequence: TGTGCCTGGACCATGTCCCGGGATCGTCGGTTCTTC.

This clone has just one count. The chain combines TRBV5-6 with TRBJ2-7; D ambiguous. Trimming removed 0 bases from V and 4 bases from J, with 11 bases in between. Per the germline V gene, CDR1 is SGHDT and CDR2 is YYEEEE. This CDR3 spans 14 amino acids. The CDR3, as DNA: TGTGCCAGCAGCTTGGTGGGTGGAGAATACGAGCAGTACTTC. Protein product: CASSLVGGEYEQYF.

The chain combines TRBV2 with TRBJ1-4, with a possible D match to TRBD1 (5 bases). Deletions cut 2 bases from V and 5 bases from J, with 9 bases between. CDR1 is SNHLY and CDR2 is FYNNEI in the germline V gene. The CDR3 totals 14 residues. In DNA form, the CDR3 reads TGTGCCAGCAGTGAAAGACAGAAGAATGAAAAACTGTTTTTT. It yields the protein CASSERQKNEKLFF.